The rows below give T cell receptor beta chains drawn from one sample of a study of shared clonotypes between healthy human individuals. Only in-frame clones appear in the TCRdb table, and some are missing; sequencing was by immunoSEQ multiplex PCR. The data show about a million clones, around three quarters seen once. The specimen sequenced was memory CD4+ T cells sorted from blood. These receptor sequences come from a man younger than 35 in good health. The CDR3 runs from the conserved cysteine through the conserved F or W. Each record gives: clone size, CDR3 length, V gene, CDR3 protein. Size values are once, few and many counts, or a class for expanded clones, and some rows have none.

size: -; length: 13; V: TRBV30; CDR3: CAWSVWVSYGYTF
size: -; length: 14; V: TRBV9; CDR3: CASSVVGSVRGYTF
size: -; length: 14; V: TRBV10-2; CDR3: CASSGTVAYNEQFF
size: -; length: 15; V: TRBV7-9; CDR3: CASSSQGTPTYEQYF
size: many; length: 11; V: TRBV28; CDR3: CASSLEGTIYF
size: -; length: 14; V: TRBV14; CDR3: CASSHSGQGAGNTF
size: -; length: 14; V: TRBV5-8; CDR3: CASSQDDRAREQFF
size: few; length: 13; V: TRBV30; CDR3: CACTRGGGQPQHF
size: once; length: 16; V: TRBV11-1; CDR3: CASSRDSTTVNSPLHF
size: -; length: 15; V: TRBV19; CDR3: CASSTLGTGNTEAFF
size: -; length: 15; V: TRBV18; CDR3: CASSRTGTAQETQYF
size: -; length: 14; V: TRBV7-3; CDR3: CASSPTGGSYIQYF
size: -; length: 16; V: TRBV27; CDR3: CASSLDPGLRTGELFF
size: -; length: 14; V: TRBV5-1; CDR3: CASSTDRGHYEQYF
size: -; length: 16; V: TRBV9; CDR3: CASSVEEGSPFTEAFF
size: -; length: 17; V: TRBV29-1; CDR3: CSVEKGISGSGANVLTF
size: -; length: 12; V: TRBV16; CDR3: CASSQRPDTQYF
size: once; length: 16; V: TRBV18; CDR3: CASSPPGSGANYGYTF
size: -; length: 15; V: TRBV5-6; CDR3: CASSLAPFMNTEAFF
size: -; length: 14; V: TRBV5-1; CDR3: CASSLAILGETQYF
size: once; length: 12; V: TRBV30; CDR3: CAWSPAPYEQYF
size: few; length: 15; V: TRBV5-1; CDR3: CASSLGQSSGNTIYF
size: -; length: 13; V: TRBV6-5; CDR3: CASSSGLIYGYTF
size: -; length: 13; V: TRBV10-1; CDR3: CASTGGVGETQYF
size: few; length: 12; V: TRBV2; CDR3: CASTRANYEQYF
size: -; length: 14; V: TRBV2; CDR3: CATGLAGGQETQYF
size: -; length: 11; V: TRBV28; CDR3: CASSSHLTQYF